The next 30 T cell receptor beta chains were all read from a single sample in a study of blood T cell repertoires in COVID-19. The method was immunoSEQ multiplex PCR; TCRdb's version includes in-frame clones alone and lacks a portion of them. Of 200,000 to 300,000 clones in the sample, about nine tenths were seen once. The specimen sequenced was peripheral blood. Receptor source: a person aged 18 to 29 with COVID-19, enrolled during active disease.

This chain links TRBV19 with TRBJ1-5; D call uncertain. V lost 1 base and J lost 5, with 6 bases in between. This CDR3 has 13 residues. The germline gives CDR1 LNHDA, CDR2 SQIVND (reference sequence). The CDR3 here is CASSIGSDQPQHF. The CDR3 DNA sequence: TGTGCCAGTAGTATAGGGTCAGATCAGCCCCAGCATTTT.

This rearrangement joins TRBV18 to TRBJ1-5; D ambiguous. The CDR3 has 14 amino acids. The ends were cut back, 5 bases at V and 10 bases at J, with 18 bases in the middle. CDR1 and CDR2 (germline): KGHSH, LQKENI. This CDR3 reads CASSNGGKSPPQHF. CDR3 DNA: TGTGCCAGCTCAAACGGTGGTAAGAGCCCCCCCCAGCATTTT.

The table lists this clone with a count of one. The rearrangement joins TRBV9 to TRBJ2-7; TRBD2 matches at 9 bases. Germline V lookup: CDR1 SGDLS, CDR2 YYNGEE. CDR3 length: 15 residues. The ends lost 0 bases at V and 3 bases at J; junction bases unmatched: 4. The CDR3 DNA is TGTGCCAGCAGCGTAGCGGCTAGCGGGATCTACGAGCAGTACTTC. Translated: CASSVAASGIYEQYF.

The rearrangement joins TRBV5-8 to TRBJ1-6, with D perhaps TRBD1 (5 bases). This CDR3 is built from 19 residues. V lost 3 bases to trimming and J lost 0 bases, with 19 bases between them. Germline V gives CDR1 SGHTS, CDR2 YDEGEE. The CDR3 spells CASSSRDGARGSYNSPLHF. CDR3 DNA sequence: TGTGCCAGCAGCTCGCGGGACGGCGCACGGGGCTCCTATAATTCACCCCTCCACTTT.

CDR3 protein: CASSDGRGANTQYF. The CDR3 region has the DNA TGTGCCAGCAGTGACGGTCGGGGGGCAAATACGCAGTATTTT. The genes are TRBV6-4 and TRBJ2-3; D perhaps matches TRBD2 (7 bases). The CDR3 is 14 amino acids. V was shortened by 2 bases and J by 7 bases, with 13 bases between the two germline ends. Germline loops: CDR1 MRHNA, CDR2 SNTAGT.

This chain connects TRBV7-8 to TRBJ2-7; 8 bases fit TRBD2. The V gene's germline CDR1 is SGHVS and CDR2 FQNEAQ. Trimming cost V 0 bases and J 7 bases; bases outside gene matches: 11. This CDR3 comprises 16 residues. The CDR3 sequence is CASSLARGIAGHEQYF. CDR3 in DNA: TGTGCCAGCAGCTTAGCGCGCGGAATAGCGGGACATGAGCAGTACTTC.

This chain joins TRBV19 and TRBJ1-5; D is possibly TRBD1 (5 bases). The germline CDR1 and CDR2 sequences are LNHDA and SQIVND (reference sequence). Trimming took off 4 bases at V and 5 bases at J, with 15 bases between the two ends. The CDR3 loop spans 15 amino acids. Here the CDR3 reads CASSTPSGGDQPQHF. The CDR3 nucleotides are TGTGCCAGTAGTACGCCTTCGGGGGGGGATCAGCCCCAGCATTTT.

This clone was observed a handful of times. CDR3 nucleotide sequence: TGCGCCAGCAGCTGGGGGACAGGGCCTACCTACGAGCAGTACTTC. It encodes CASSWGTGPTYEQYF. The chain carries TRBV5-1 and TRBJ2-7; 9 bases map to TRBD1. The junction had 6 bases not matched to a gene; V was cut back by 3 bases and J by 2 bases. The length of the CDR3 is 15 residues. Germline V gene lookup returns CDR1 SGHRS and CDR2 YFSETQ.

This clone has a handful of counts. The chain couples TRBV7-9 to TRBJ2-1; 11 positions agree with TRBD2. Germline values: CDR1 SEHNR, CDR2 FQNEAQ (reference sequence). Losses at the gene ends were 5 bases for V and 13 bases for J; bases not matched to a gene: 4. This CDR3 is 12 amino acids long. The CDR3 region has the DNA TGTGCCAGCAGCGTTAGCGGGAGGGCTCAGTTCTTC. Its translation: CASSVSGRAQFF. The full variable domain, its missing parts supplied by reference TRBV7-9 and TRBJ2-1, is DTGVSQNPRHKITKRGQNVTFRCDPISEHNRLYWYRQTLGQGPEFLTYFQNEAQLEKSRLLSDRFSAERPKGSFSTLEIQRTEQGDSAMYLCASSVSGRAQFFGPGTRLTVL.

This chain connects TRBV7-3 to TRBJ2-7; TRBD1 matches 7 bases. This CDR3 is built from 15 residues. J was trimmed by 3 bases and V by 5 bases; bases with no gene match: 10. CDR1 is SGHTA and CDR2 is FQGTGA in the germline V gene. CDR3 in DNA: TGTGCCAGCAGCGCGGAACCGACAGGGTACTACGAGCAGTACTTC. Protein: CASSAEPTGYYEQYF.

The rearrangement links TRBV23-1 to TRBJ2-7; D possibly corresponds to TRBD2 (5 bases). TRBV23-1 is known as an ORF, though its function is uncertain. The CDR3 is made up of 14 amino acids. The ends were cut back, 6 bases at V and 4 bases at J, with 16 bases in the middle. The DNA of the CDR3 is TGCGCCAGCAGCTCCGGGGTTGGTTATTACGAGCAGTACTTC. Translating gives CASSSGVGYYEQYF.

The chain has TRBV12-3 or TRBV12-4 and TRBJ1-4, with TRBD1 as a possible D gene (6 bases). V dropped 7 bases and J dropped 6 bases, with 12 bases sitting between them. The CDR3 is 13 amino acids. CDR3 coding DNA: TGTGCCAGCAATCAGGGGCGGTATGAAAAACTGTTTTTT. Its protein product is CASNQGRYEKLFF.

This rearrangement joins TRBV12-3 or TRBV12-4 to TRBJ1-1; D is possibly TRBD1 (6 bases). V was shortened by 6 bases and J by 6 bases, with 11 bases between the two germline ends. The CDR3 covers 12 residues. CDR3 protein: CASSAGAAEAFF. As DNA, the CDR3 is TGTGCCAGCAGCGCGGGGGCGGCTGAAGCTTTCTTT.

The genes are TRBV9 and TRBJ2-5, with TRBD1 matching 9 bases. V shed 4 bases and J 0 bases; nucleotides not matched to a gene: 7. The CDR3 extends over 16 amino acids. CDR1 and CDR2 (germline): SGDLS, YYNGEE. The CDR3 DNA sequence: TGTGCCAGCAGCCCGAGGACAGGGGCGTACCAAGAGACCCAGTACTTC. Amino acids: CASSPRTGAYQETQYF.

The chain combines TRBV19 with TRBJ2-7; the match to TRBD1 covers 9 bases. J lost 5 bases, V lost 9 bases, and 5 bases had no gene match. CDR1 is LNHDA, CDR2 SQIVND, per germline (reference sequence). The CDR3 loop spans 12 amino acids. This CDR3 reads CASGDRAHEQYF. CDR3 bases: TGTGCCAGCGGGGACAGGGCCCACGAGCAGTACTTC. Using reference TRBV19 and TRBJ2-7 for the parts outside the CDR3, the full variable domain is DGGITQSPKYLFRKEGQNVTLSCEQNLNHDAMYWYRQDPGQGLRLIYYSQIVNDFQKGDIAEGYSVSREKKESFPLTVTSAQKNPTAFYLCASGDRAHEQYFGPGTRLTVT.

The V gene is TRBV4-2, the J gene TRBJ2-3, with 9 positions matching TRBD1. This CDR3 comprises 16 residues. Germline V gene lookup returns CDR1 LGHNA and CDR2 YNFKEQ. V dropped 3 bases and J dropped 6; count of bases not matched to a gene: 10. The CDR3 reads CASSQAGGQGTDTQYF. The CDR3 coding sequence is TGTGCCAGCAGCCAGGCTGGGGGACAGGGTACGGATACGCAGTATTTT.

This rearrangement joins TRBV7-6 to TRBJ2-3; D possibly corresponds to TRBD2 (5 bases). Between the trimmed V and J ends, which lost 4 bases and 3 bases, there was a span of 17 bases. The CDR3 is made up of 16 amino acids. Per the germline V gene, CDR1 is SGHVS and CDR2 is FNYEAQ. The CDR3 protein is CASSWVEGLGTDTQYF. The CDR3 DNA reads as TGTGCCAGCAGCTGGGTTGAGGGCCTGGGTACAGATACGCAGTATTTT.

This chain joins TRBV4-2 and TRBJ1-2, with TRBD1 matching over 11 bases. This CDR3 has 17 amino acids. V dropped 1 base and J dropped 6; count of bases not matched to a gene: 10. Germline CDR1 and CDR2: LGHNA and YNFKEQ. The CDR3 protein is CASSQGRSGTGGDGYTF. CDR3 DNA sequence: TGTGCCAGCAGCCAAGGGAGATCCGGGACAGGGGGGGATGGCTACACCTTC.

The chain carries TRBV19 and TRBJ2-5, with 8 bases aligning to TRBD2. CDR1 is LNHDA, CDR2 SQIVND, per germline (reference sequence). J was trimmed by 3 bases and V by 5 bases; bases with no gene match: 2. This CDR3 has 13 residues. The CDR3 sequence is CASSPGLEETQYF. The CDR3 DNA follows: TGTGCCAGTAGTCCGGGACTAGAAGAGACCCAGTACTTC.

This clone was observed a single time. The V and J genes are TRBV28 and TRBJ2-7, with 11 bases that match TRBD2. The junction had 7 bases not matched to a gene; V was cut back by 2 bases and J by 4 bases. The CDR3 totals 16 residues. Germline CDR1 MDHEN, CDR2 SYDVKM. The CDR3 DNA reads as TGTGCCAGCAGTTTAAGGGTTAGCGGGAGGGCTTACGAGCAGTACTTC. Encoded protein: CASSLRVSGRAYEQYF.

The chain is built from TRBV14 and TRBJ1-2; tentatively, D is TRBD1 (5 bases). The CDR3 runs to 13 residues. CDR1 is SGHDN and CDR2 is FVKESK in the germline V gene. V was pared by 0 bases and J by 8 bases, with 10 bases between. For the CDR3, the DNA is TGTGCCAGCAGCCAAGATCAGGGACTGGGCTACACCTTC. Translated, it gives CASSQDQGLGYTF.

This rearrangement joins TRBV10-2 to TRBJ2-2, with D perhaps matching TRBD2 (6 bases). V lost 4 bases to trimming and J lost 2 bases, with 14 bases between them. Germline CDR1 and CDR2: WSHSY and SAAADI. The CDR3 has 16 amino acids. The CDR3 reads CASSGNLAVNTGELFF. The CDR3 DNA reads as TGCGCCAGCAGTGGGAACTTAGCGGTTAACACCGGGGAGCTGTTTTTT.

The V call is TRBV9, the J call TRBJ2-2; TRBD2 matches 8 bases. Trimming cost V 5 bases and J 5 bases; bases outside gene matches: 5. Germline-derived CDR1 and CDR2 are SGDLS and YYNGEE. This CDR3 contains 14 residues. The CDR3 loop is CASSSGMSTGELFF. CDR3 nucleotides: TGTGCCAGCAGTAGCGGGATGAGTACCGGGGAGCTGTTTTTT.

The V and J genes are TRBV18 and TRBJ2-2; D call uncertain. The CDR3 extends over 12 amino acids. Germline CDR1 KGHSH, CDR2 LQKENI. V gave up 3 bases and J gave up 7 bases, with 6 bases separating them. The CDR3 sequence is CASSPLLGELFF. In nucleotides, the CDR3 is TGTGCCAGCTCACCTCTCCTCGGGGAGCTGTTTTTT.

V gene TRBV2 combines with J gene TRBJ2-7, with 10 bases identical to TRBD1. From germline, CDR1 is SNHLY and CDR2 FYNNEI. With V trimmed by 5 bases and J by 5 bases, 6 bases remained unmatched. The length of the CDR3 is 14 residues. CDR3 loop: CASSSDRGRNEQYF. In DNA, the CDR3 is TGTGCCAGCAGTTCTGACAGGGGGCGAAACGAGCAGTACTTC.

This clone was detected once. In DNA form, the CDR3 reads TGCAGCGTCAACGGGGGGGGCCCCTCCTACAATGAGCAGTTCTTC. Encoded protein: CSVNGGGPSYNEQFF. The chain employs TRBV29-1 and TRBJ2-1; 8 bases map to TRBD2. The CDR3 runs 15 residues. CDR1 and CDR2 (germline): SQVTM, ANQGSEA. Trimming removed 6 bases from V and 0 bases from J; junction bases left unmatched: 7.

V and J are TRBV3-1 (or the pseudogene TRBV3-2) and TRBJ2-7; possibly TRBD2 for D (6 bases). The V end was cut by 5 bases, the J end by 1 base, with 9 bases between. This CDR3 comprises 13 residues. Germline CDR1 reads LGHDT; CDR2 reads YNNKEL (reference sequence). DNA for the CDR3: TGTGCCAGCAGCAATAGCGGTTCCTACGAGCAGTACTTC. This codes for CASSNSGSYEQYF.

The chain carries TRBV19 and TRBJ2-1; D unclear. Germline V gene sequence: CDR1 LNHDA, CDR2 SQIVND (reference sequence). Trimming took 3 bases from V and 8 from J, leaving 5 bases between them. The CDR3 consists of 11 residues. CDR3 nucleotides: TGTGCCAGTAGTATGAGTGATGAGCAGTTCTTC. As protein: CASSMSDEQFF.

The chain recombines TRBV6-2 or TRBV6-3 with TRBJ2-3, with 13 nucleotides matching TRBD2. The CDR3 contains 18 residues. Trimming removed 6 bases from V and 3 bases from J; junction bases left unmatched: 12. Germline V lookup: CDR1 MNHEY, CDR2 SVGEGT. The CDR3 loop reads CASSPLKLAGGNTDTQYF. The DNA for the CDR3 is TGTGCCAGCAGCCCACTCAAACTAGCGGGAGGGAATACAGATACGCAGTATTTT.

The genes are TRBV7-2 and TRBJ2-5, with D tentatively TRBD1 (5 bases). Trimming pared 6 bases from V and 1 base from J, leaving 15 bases between. Germline CDR1 reads SGHTA; CDR2 reads FQGNSA. This CDR3 is 15 amino acids long. The CDR3 loop is CASRGPRQSQETQYF. CDR3 nucleotide sequence: TGTGCCAGCAGGGGTCCTCGACAGAGCCAAGAGACCCAGTACTTC. Looking up the rest from reference TRBV7-2 and TRBJ2-5 gives the full variable domain: GAGVSQSPSNKVTEKGKDVELRCDPISGHTALYWYRQSLGQGLEFLIYFQGNSAPDKSGLPSDRFSAERTGGSVSTLTIQRTQQEDSAVYLCASRGPRQSQETQYFGPGTRLLVL.